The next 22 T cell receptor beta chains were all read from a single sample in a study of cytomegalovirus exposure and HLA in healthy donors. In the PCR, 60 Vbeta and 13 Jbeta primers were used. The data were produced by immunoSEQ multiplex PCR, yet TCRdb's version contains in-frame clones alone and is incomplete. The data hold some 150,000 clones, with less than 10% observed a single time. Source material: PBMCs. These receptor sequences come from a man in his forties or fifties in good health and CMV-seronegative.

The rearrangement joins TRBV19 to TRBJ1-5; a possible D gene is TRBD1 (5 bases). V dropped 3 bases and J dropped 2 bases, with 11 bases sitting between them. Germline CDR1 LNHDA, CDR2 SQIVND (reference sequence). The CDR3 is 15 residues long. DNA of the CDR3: TGTGCCAGTAGTATTGCGGTAGGGGGCAATCAGCCCCAGCATTTT. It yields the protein CASSIAVGGNQPQHF.

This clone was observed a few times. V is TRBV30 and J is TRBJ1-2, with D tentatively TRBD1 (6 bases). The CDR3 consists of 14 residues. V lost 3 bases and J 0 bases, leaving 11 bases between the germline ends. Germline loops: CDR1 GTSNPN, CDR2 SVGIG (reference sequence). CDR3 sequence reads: CAWSEWTANYGYTF. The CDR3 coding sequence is TGTGCCTGGAGCGAATGGACAGCTAACTATGGCTACACCTTC.

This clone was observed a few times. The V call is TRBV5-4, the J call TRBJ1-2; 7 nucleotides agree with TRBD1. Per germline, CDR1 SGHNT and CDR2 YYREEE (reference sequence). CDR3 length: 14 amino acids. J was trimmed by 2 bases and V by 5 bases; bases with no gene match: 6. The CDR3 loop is CASRSLQGNYGYTF. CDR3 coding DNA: TGTGCCAGCAGATCCCTACAGGGGAACTATGGCTACACCTTC.

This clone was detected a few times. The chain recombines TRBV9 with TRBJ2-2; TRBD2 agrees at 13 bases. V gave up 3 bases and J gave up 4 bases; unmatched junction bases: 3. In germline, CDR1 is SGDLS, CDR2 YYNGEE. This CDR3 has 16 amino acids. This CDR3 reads CASSGGLAGPTGELFF. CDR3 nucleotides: TGTGCCAGCAGCGGGGGACTAGCGGGGCCCACCGGGGAGCTGTTTTTT. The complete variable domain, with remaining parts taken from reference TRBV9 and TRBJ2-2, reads DSGVTQTPKHLITATGQRVTLRCSPRSGDLSVYWYQQSLDQGLQFLIQYYNGEERAKGNILERFSAQQFPDLHSELNLSSLELGDSALYFCASSGGLAGPTGELFFGEGSRLTVL.

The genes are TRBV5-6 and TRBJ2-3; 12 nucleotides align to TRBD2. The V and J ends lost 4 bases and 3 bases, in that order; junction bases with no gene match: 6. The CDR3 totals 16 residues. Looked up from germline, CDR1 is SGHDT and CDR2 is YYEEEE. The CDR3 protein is CASSLKTSGSTDTQYF. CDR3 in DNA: TGTGCCAGCAGCCTCAAGACTAGCGGGAGTACAGATACGCAGTATTTT. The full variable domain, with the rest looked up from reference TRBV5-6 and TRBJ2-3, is DAGVTQSPTHLIKTRGQQVTLRCSPKSGHDTVSWYQQALGQGPQFIFQYYEEEERQRGNFPDRFSGHQFPNYSSELNVNALLLGDSALYLCASSLKTSGSTDTQYFGPGTRLTVL.

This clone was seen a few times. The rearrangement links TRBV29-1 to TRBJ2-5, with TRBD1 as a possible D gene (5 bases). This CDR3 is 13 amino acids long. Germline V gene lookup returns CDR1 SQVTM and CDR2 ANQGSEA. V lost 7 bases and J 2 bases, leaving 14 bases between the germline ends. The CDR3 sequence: CSARTTAQETQYF. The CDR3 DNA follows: TGCAGCGCCCGGACAACCGCACAAGAGACCCAGTACTTC.

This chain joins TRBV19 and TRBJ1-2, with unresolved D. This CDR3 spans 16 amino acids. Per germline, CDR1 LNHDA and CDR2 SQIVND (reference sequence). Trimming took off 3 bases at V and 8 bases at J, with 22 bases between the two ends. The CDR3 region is CASSIKSSAGPRGYTF. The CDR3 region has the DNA TGTGCCAGTAGTATTAAATCTTCGGCAGGTCCCCGCGGCTACACCTTC.

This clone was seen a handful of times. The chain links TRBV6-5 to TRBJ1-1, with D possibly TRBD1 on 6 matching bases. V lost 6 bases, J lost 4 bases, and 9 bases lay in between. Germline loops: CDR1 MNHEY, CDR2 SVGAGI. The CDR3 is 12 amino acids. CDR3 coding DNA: TGTGCCAGCAGGCAGGGGAGCACTGAAGCTTTCTTT. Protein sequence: CASRQGSTEAFF.

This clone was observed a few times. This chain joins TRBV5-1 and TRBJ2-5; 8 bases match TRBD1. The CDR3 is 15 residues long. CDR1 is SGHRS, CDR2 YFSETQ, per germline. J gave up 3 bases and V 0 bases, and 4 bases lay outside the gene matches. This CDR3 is CASSLGPGGEETQYF. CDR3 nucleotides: TGCGCCAGCAGCTTGGGACCAGGGGGCGAAGAGACCCAGTACTTC.

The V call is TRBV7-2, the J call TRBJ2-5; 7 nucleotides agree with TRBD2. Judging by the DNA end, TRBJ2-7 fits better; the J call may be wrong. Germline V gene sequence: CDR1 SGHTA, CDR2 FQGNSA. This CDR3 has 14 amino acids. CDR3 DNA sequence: TGTGCCAGCAGCTCACTAGCGCTACCCTACGAGCAGTACTTC. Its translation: CASSSLALPYEQYF.

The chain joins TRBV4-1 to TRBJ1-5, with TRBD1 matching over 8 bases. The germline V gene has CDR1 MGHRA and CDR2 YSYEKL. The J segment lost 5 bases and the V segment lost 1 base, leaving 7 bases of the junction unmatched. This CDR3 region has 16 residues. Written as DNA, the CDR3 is TGCGCCAGCAGCCAAGCCGACAGGGGAGGGGATCAGCCCCAGCATTTT. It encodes CASSQADRGGDQPQHF.

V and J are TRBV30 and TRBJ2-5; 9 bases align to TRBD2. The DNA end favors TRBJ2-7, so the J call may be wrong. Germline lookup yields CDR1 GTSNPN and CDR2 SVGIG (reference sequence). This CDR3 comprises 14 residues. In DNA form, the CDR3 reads TGTGCCTGGAGGGCTCTAGCGGGGCCCTACGAGCAGTACTTC. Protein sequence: CAWRALAGPYEQYF.

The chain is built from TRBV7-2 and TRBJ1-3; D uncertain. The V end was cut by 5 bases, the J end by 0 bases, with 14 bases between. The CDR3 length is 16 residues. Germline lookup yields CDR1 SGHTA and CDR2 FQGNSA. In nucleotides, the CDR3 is TGTGCCAGCAGCCTAGGATTGCCGAGCTCTGGAAACACCATATATTTT. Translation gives CASSLGLPSSGNTIYF.

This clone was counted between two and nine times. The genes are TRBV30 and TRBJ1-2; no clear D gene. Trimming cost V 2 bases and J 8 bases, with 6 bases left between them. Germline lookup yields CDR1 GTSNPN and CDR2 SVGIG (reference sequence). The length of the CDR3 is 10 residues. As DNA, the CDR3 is TGTGCCTGGAGTAGAGAGGGCTACACCTTC. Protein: CAWSREGYTF. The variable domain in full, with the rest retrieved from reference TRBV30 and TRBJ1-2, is SQTIHQWPATLVQPVGSPLSLECTVEGTSNPNLYWYRQAAGRGLQLLFYSVGIGQISSEVPQNLSASRPQDRQFILSSKKLLLSDSGFYLCAWSREGYTFGSGTRLTVV.

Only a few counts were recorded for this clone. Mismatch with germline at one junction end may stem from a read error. This CDR3 is CARSYGLDGTQYF. Written as DNA, the CDR3 is TGTGCCAGAAGTTACGGTCTAGATGGGACGCAGTATTTT. The chain couples TRBV6-6 to TRBJ2-3; no definite D call. The CDR3 is 13 amino acids. The V gene's germline CDR1 is MNHNY and CDR2 SVGAGI (reference sequence).

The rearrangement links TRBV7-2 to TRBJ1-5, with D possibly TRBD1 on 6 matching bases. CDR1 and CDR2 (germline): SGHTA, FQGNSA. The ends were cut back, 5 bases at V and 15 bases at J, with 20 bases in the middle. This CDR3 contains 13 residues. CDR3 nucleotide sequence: TGTGCCAGCAGCCCCTACTTGGACAGCAGACGGCATTTT. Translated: CASSPYLDSRRHF.

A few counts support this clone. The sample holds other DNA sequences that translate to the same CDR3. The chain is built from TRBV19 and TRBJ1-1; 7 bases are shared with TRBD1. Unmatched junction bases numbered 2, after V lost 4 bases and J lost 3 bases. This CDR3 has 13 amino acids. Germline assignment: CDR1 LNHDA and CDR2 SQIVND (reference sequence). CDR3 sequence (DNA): TGTGCCAGTAGTACCACAGGGGACACTGAAGCTTTCTTT. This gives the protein CASSTTGDTEAFF.

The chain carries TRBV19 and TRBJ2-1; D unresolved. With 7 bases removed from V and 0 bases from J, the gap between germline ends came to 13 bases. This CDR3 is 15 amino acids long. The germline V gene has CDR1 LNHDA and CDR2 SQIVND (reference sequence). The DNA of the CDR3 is TGTGCCAGTATCCCCCGGTCAGGCTCCTACAATGAGCAGTTCTTC. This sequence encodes CASIPRSGSYNEQFF.

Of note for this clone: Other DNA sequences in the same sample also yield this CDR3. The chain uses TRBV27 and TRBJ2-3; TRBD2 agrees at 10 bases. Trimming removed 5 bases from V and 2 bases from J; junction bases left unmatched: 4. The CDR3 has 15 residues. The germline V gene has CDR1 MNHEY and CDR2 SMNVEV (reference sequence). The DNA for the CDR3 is TGTGCCAGCAGTCCTGGACTAGCGGACACAGATACGCAGTATTTT. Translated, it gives CASSPGLADTDTQYF.

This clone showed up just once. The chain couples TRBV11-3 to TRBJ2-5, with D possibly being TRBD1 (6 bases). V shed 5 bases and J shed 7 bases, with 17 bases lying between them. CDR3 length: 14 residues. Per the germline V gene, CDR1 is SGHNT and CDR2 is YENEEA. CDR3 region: CASSKNRVGGTQYF. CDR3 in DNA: TGTGCCAGCAGCAAAAACAGGGTTGGCGGGACCCAGTACTTC.

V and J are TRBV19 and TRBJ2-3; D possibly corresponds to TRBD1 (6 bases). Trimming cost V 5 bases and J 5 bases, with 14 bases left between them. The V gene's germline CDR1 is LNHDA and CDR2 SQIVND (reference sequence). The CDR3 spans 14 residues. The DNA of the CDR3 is TGTGCCAGTAGTCTACAAACAGGGAGAGATACGCAGTATTTT. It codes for CASSLQTGRDTQYF.

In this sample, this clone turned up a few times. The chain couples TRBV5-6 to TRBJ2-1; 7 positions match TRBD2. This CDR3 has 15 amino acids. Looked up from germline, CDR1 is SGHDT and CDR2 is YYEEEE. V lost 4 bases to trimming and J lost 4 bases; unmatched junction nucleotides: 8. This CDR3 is CASSPTSANYNEQFF. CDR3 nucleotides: TGTGCCAGCAGCCCTACTAGCGCGAATTACAATGAGCAGTTCTTC.